This TCR beta chain was documented in a study of T cells in Graves' hyperthyroidism and ophthalmopathy. Study at large: Peripheral blood was taken when the disease was first diagnosed, before any treatment began. Whole-study results and caveats: Blood samples included most of the expanded thyroid clonotypes exceeding 0.001.

Among ophthalmopathy patients, the Clinical Activity Score reached at least 3, the NOSPECS grade reached at least 4, and duration remained under 3 months. Used for diagnoses were clinical symptoms, serum thyroxine and TRAb, thyroid ultrasound and orbital computed tomography. About this clonotype itself: Its antigen is unidentified.

CDR1 and CDR2 (germline): MNHEY, SVGEGT. The CDR3 contains 14 residues. The trim removed 7 bases at V and 1 base at J, leaving 5 bases unmatched. Amplification targeted TCR beta CDR3 regions from RNA transcripts. First-round RT-PCR targeting the TCR CDR3 was performed with the HTBI primer set. MiXCR was run by TCRdb on the multiplex PCR reads, yielding one entry per CDR3 protein. The table lists 550,000 to 600,000 distinct CDR3 sequences, approximately 15% of them singletons, with around 7% in the top ten. The origin of this receptor is a woman under 30 with Graves' ophthalmopathy. The rearrangement joins TRBV6-2 or TRBV6-3 to TRBJ2-3; the match to TRBD1 covers 7 bases. The sequenced sample consisted of blood. The CDR3 sequence: CASIEGARTDTQYF. CDR3 bases: TGTGCCAGCATCGAGGGGGCGCGCACAGATACGCAGTATTTT.